This TCR beta chain was obtained from a study of cytomegalovirus exposure and HLA in healthy donors. Study results and limitations: While the bulk of TCR sequences proved rare, some public TCRs turned up in many donors. Cytomegalovirus-associated TCR beta chains were listed, numbering 150 to 200. Reports indicate that TCR beta sequences accurately predicted the HLA-A and HLA-B alleles of most subjects. Donor immune exposure was known only as CMV serostatus.

Trimming shortened V by 6 bases and J by 4 bases, and 15 bases separated the two germline ends. The germline V gene encodes CDR1 SGHTA and CDR2 FQGTGA. The CDR3 length is 14 residues. Concerning this clone: The target antigen is unknown.

Primers included in the PCR were 60 Vbeta and 13 Jbeta primers. Clones were sequenced by immunoSEQ multiplex PCR, and TCRdb holds only the in-frame ones, with some missing. The sample yields some 110,000 clones, 83% seen once. This chain joins TRBV7-3 and TRBJ1-2, with D hard to call. The source of this sequence is a man between 18 and 35 years old in good health and CMV-seronegative. Sequenced input: PBMCs. DNA of the CDR3: TGTGCCAGCAGTTACCTGGAGGTGGTCTATGGCTACACCTTC. Its protein is CASSYLEVVYGYTF.